This TCR beta chain originates from a study of T cell responses to AZD1222 COVID-19 vaccine. V was clipped by 3 bases and J by 4 bases, with 15 bases between them. CDR3 size: 15 residues. Germline CDR1 is SGHAT and CDR2 is FQNNGV. Using immunoSEQ multiplex PCR, the repertoire was profiled, and TCRdb retains in-frame clones only, with some absent. Among about 97,000 clones, more than 85% were seen once, and the ten largest hold about 17%. The rearrangement links TRBV11-2 to TRBJ1-2; possibly TRBD1 for D (6 bases). The TCR sequence derives from an adult in good health. This material consisted of peripheral blood, taken on day 0 of AZD1222 vaccination. CDR3 sequence reads: CASSFAQGIFYGYTF. As DNA, the CDR3 is TGTGCCAGCAGCTTCGCCCAGGGGATATTCTATGGCTACACCTTC.